This TCR beta chain was identified during a study of blood T cells in healthy people across ages. Combining a sample-barcoded 5' primer with a J-beta primer mix, a second PCR ran for roughly 7 to 11 cycles. MiXCR was run by TCRdb on the 5' RACE reads, yielding one entry per CDR3 protein. The sample includes hundreds of thousands of distinct CDR3 sequences, around 20% of them seen just once. Germline loops: CDR1 SGHTA, CDR2 FQGNSA. V was cut by 4 bases and J by 0 bases, with 16 bases left in between. This CDR3 has 17 amino acids. Sequencing was done on a sample of blood. The source is a man between 65 and 85 years old in good health. The rearrangement uses TRBV7-2 and TRBJ2-4; D might be TRBD2 (5 bases). This CDR3 reads CASSSSQVTVAKNIQYF. The DNA for the CDR3 is TGTGCCAGCAGCTCTAGCCAGGTGACGGTAGCCAAAAACATTCAGTACTTC.